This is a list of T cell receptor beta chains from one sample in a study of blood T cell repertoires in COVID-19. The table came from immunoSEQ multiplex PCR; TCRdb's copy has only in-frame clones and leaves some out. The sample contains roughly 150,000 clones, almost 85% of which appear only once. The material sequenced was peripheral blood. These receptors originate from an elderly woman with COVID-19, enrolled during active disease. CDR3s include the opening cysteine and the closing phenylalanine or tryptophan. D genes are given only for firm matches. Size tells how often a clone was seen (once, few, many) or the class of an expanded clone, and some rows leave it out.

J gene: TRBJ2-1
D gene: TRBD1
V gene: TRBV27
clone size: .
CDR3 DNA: TGTGCCAGCAGTTTATCCAGGACAGGGGTCAATGAGCAGTTCTTC
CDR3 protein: CASSLSRTGVNEQFF

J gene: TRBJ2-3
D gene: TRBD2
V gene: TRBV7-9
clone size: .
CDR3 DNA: TGTGCCAGCAGCTTAACGGGACTAGCGGGGCCGCTCACAGATACGCAGTATTTT
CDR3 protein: CASSLTGLAGPLTDTQYF

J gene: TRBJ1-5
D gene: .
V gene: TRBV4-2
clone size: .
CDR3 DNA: TGTGCCAGCAGCCGCACAGGTAGCAATCAGCCCCAGCATTTT
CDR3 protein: CASSRTGSNQPQHF

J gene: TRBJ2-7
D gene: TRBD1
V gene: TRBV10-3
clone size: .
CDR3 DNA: TGTGCCATCAGTGAGTTACAGGGGCCACCTTCTTACGAGCAGTACTTC
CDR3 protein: CAISELQGPPSYEQYF

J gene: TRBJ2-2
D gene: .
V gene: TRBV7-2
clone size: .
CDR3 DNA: TGTGCCAGCAGCTTATTTCCGGGGGGCTCTCCGAACACCGGGGAGCTGTTTTTT
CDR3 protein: CASSLFPGGSPNTGELFF

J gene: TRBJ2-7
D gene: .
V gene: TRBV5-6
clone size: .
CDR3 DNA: TGTGCCAGCAGCTTGGTCGGGAACTCCTACGAGCAGTACTTC
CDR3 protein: CASSLVGNSYEQYF

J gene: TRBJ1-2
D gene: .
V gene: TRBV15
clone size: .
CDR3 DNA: TGTGCCACCAGCAGAGATCGAAGGGGTTCCTATGGCTACACCTTC
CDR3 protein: CATSRDRRGSYGYTF

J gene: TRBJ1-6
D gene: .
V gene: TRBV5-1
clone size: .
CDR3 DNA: TGCGCCAGCAGCTTGGAACAGGGCATGGGATCACCCCTCCACTTT
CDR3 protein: CASSLEQGMGSPLHF

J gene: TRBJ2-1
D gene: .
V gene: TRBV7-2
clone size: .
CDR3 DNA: TGTGCCAGCAGCAGACTACAACAGTTCGGAAATGAGCAGTTCTTC
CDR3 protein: CASSRLQQFGNEQFF

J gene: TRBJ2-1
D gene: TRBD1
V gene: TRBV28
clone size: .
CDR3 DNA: TGTGCCAGCAGTACGGAAGGACAGGGAGTATCCTACAATGAGCAGTTCTTC
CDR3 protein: CASSTEGQGVSYNEQFF

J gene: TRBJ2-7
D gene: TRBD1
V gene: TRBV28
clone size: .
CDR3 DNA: TGTGCCAGCAGGCCGGGGACAGGGTACTACGAGCAGTACTTC
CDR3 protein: CASRPGTGYYEQYF

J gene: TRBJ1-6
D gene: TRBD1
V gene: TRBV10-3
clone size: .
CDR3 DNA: TGTGCCATCAGGGGGACAGGGGATAATTCACCCCTCCACTTT
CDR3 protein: CAIRGTGDNSPLHF

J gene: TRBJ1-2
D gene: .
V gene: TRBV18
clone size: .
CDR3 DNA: TGTGCCAGCTCACCAGCCGGGGAAATTGGCTACACCTTC
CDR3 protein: CASSPAGEIGYTF

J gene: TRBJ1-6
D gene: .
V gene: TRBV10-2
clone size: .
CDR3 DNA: TGCGCCAGCAGTGAGTACACACGTTATAATTCACCCCTCCACTTT
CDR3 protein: CASSEYTRYNSPLHF

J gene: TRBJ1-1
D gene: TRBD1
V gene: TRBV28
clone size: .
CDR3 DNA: TGTGCCAGCAACCTCCGGGACAGGGGGCGGGGGACTGAAGCTTTCTTT
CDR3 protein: CASNLRDRGRGTEAFF

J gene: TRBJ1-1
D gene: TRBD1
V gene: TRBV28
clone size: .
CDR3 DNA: TGTGCCAGCAGTTTATGGACAGGGGTTAACACTGAAGCTTTCTTT
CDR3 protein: CASSLWTGVNTEAFF

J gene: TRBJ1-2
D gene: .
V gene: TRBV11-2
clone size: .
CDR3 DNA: TGTGCCAGCAGCTCCGGTTGGGGGCTTGGGGGCTATGGCTACACCTTC
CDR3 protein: CASSSGWGLGGYGYTF

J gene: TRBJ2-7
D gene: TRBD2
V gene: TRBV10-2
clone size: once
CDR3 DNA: TGCGCCAGCAACCCGGGAGGGTCCATTATCTACGAGCAGTACTTC
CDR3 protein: CASNPGGSIIYEQYF

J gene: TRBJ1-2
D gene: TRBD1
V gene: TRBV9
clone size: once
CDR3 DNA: TGTGCCAGCAGCGTGGCACCGGGACAGGGGGCGTGGGGCTACACCTTC
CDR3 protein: CASSVAPGQGAWGYTF

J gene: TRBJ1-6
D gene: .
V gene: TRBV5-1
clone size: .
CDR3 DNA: TGCGCCAGCAGCTATACTCCGGAACGGGATTCACCCCTCCACTTT
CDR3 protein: CASSYTPERDSPLHF

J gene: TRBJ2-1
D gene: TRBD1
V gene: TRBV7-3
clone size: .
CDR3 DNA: TGTGCCAGCAGCTCTCCGGGACAGGGCCACAATGAGCAGTTCTTC
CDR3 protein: CASSSPGQGHNEQFF

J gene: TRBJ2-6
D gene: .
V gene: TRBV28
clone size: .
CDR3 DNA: TGTGCCAGCAGTGATCGGGGGATCTGGGCCAACGTCCTGACTTTC
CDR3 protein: CASSDRGIWANVLTF

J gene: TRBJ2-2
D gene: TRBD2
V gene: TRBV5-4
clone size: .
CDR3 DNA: TGTGCCAGCAGCCCGGGGACTAGCGGTTACACCGGGGAGCTGTTTTTT
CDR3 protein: CASSPGTSGYTGELFF

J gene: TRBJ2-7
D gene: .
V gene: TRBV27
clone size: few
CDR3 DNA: TGTGCCAGCAAGACACACACCTACGAGCAGTACTTC
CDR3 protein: CASKTHTYEQYF

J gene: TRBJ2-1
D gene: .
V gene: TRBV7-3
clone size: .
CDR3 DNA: TGTGCCAGCAGCCCCCTAGGCAGGGCAGCAAATGAGCAGTTCTTC
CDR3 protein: CASSPLGRAANEQFF

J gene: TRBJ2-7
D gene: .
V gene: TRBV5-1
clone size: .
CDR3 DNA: TGCGCCAGCAGCTCTGTTGCGGGGTGGTCATACGAGCAGTACTTC
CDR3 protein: CASSSVAGWSYEQYF

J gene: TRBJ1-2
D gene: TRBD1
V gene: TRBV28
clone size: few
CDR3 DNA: TGTGCCAGCAGGGACAGGGGGTATTATGGCTACACCTTC
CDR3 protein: CASRDRGYYGYTF

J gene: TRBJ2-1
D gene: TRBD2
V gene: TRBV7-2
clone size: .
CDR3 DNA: TGTGCCAGCAGCACCCGCGGCGGGGGCTACAATGAGCAGTTCTTC
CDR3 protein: CASSTRGGGYNEQFF

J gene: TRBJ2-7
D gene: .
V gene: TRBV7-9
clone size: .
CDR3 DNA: TGTGCCAGCAGCTTAGCGATCAGGGGCTACGAGCAGTACTTC
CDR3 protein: CASSLAIRGYEQYF

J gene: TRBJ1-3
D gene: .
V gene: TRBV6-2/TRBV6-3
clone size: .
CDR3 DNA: TGTGCCAGCAGTTACTCGGCGGGTGACACCATATATTTT
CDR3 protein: CASSYSAGDTIYF

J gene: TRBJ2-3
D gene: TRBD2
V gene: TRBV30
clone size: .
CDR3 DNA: TGTGCCTGGAGGCCCGCGGGGGGGCTTAATACGCAGTATTTT
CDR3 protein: CAWRPAGGLNTQYF

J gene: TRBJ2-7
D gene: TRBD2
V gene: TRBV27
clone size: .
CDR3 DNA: TGTGCCAGCAGTTTACTAGCGGGACGCGGATACGAGCAGTACTTC
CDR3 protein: CASSLLAGRGYEQYF

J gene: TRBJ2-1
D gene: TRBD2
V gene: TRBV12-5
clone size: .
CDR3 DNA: TGTGCTAGTGGTTTGGTTCTAGCGGGGAGGATTGAGCAGTTCTTC
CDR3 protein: CASGLVLAGRIEQFF

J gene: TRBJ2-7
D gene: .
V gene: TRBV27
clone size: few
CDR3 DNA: TGTGCCAGCAGTTCCCCCCTAAGGGGGAGCTCCTACGAGCAGTACTTC
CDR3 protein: CASSSPLRGSSYEQYF

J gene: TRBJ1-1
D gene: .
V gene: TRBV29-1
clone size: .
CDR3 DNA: TGCAGCGTTAGACAGGCTTGGAACACTGAAGCTTTCTTT
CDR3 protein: CSVRQAWNTEAFF

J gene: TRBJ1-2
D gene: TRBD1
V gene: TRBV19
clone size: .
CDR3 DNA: TGTGCCAGTACGGGCACAGGGGGCAGCTATGGCTACACCTTC
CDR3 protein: CASTGTGGSYGYTF

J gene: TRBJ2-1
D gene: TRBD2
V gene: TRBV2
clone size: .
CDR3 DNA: TGTGCCAGTCAACTAGCGGGGGCCCTCAATGAGCAGTTCTTC
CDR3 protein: CASQLAGALNEQFF

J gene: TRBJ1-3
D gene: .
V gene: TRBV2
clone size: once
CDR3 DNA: TGTGCCAGCAGTGATGTTTTGGGTCGGGACTACTCTGGAAACACCATATATTTT
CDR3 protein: CASSDVLGRDYSGNTIYF

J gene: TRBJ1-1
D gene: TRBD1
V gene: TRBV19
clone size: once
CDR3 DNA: TGTGCCAGTAGGCGACAGGGGGCGAGGAACACTGAAGCTTTCTTT
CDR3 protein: CASRRQGARNTEAFF

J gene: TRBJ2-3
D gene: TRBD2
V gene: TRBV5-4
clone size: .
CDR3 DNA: TGTGCCAGCAGCTTGGGCCTAGCGGGGATCACAGATACGCAGTATTTT
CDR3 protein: CASSLGLAGITDTQYF

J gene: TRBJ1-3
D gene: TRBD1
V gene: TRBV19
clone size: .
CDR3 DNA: TGTGCCAGTAGAACAGGGGGCGCCGGGGACACCATATATTTT
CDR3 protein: CASRTGGAGDTIYF

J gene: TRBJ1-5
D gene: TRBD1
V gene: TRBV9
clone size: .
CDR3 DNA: TGTGCCAGCAAACCACAGGGGGGCCCCCAGCCCCAGCATTTT
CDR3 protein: CASKPQGGPQPQHF